Following are 10 T cell receptor beta chains from one sample sequenced in a study of blood T cell repertoires in COVID-19. Sequencing used immunoSEQ multiplex PCR; TCRdb keeps in-frame clones, though not all of them. The sample includes about 54,000 clones, roughly 80% seen only once; the top ten take over 4.5%. The sequencing sample was made of peripheral blood. These receptors were obtained from a woman aged 55 to 70 with acute or convalescent COVID-19.

The V and J genes are TRBV5-1 and TRBJ1-2, with 10 bases lining up with TRBD1. CDR3 size: 14 residues. Germline CDR1 reads SGHRS; CDR2 reads YFSETQ. After removal of 3 bases from V and 6 bases from J, the junction contained 5 bases not matched to a gene. The CDR3: CASSSGQGYDGYTF. In nucleotides, the CDR3 is TGCGCCAGCAGCTCGGGACAGGGGTATGATGGCTACACCTTC.

The CDR3 DNA reads as TGCGCCAGCAGCTTACCGGGACTACACTACGAGCAGTACTTC. Translation: CASSLPGLHYEQYF. This sequence joins TRBV5-1 and TRBJ2-7; TRBD2 matches 7 bases. V lost 2 bases to trimming and J lost 3 bases; unmatched junction nucleotides: 5. The CDR3 is 14 amino acids. Germline V gene data show CDR1 as SGHRS and CDR2 as YFSETQ.

The chain combines TRBV3-1 (or the pseudogene TRBV3-2) with TRBJ1-6, with TRBD1 as a possible D gene (5 bases). Germline CDR1 and CDR2: LGHDT and YNNKEL (reference sequence). The CDR3 sequence is 15 residues long. Trimming took 6 bases from V and 0 from J, leaving 9 bases between them. This CDR3 is CASSRTGSYNSPLHF. CDR3 bases: TGTGCCAGCAGTCGCACAGGCTCCTATAATTCACCCCTCCACTTT.

J is TRBJ1-1 and V is TRBV6-5, with D possibly being TRBD1 (6 bases). V lost 7 bases and J 0 bases, leaving 12 bases between the germline ends. CDR3 length equals 14 residues. Germline CDR1 and CDR2: MNHEY and SVGAGI. CDR3 coding DNA: TGTGCCAGCACTCCGACAGGCATGAACACTGAAGCTTTCTTT. The encoded protein is CASTPTGMNTEAFF.

This clone was counted between two and nine times. V usage is TRBV28 and J usage is TRBJ1-1, with D possibly being TRBD1 (5 bases). The CDR3 is 13 residues long. Germline V gene data show CDR1 as MDHEN and CDR2 as SYDVKM. The DNA for the CDR3 is TGTGCTACGCGGGGGAACATGAACACTGAAGCTTTCTTT. It codes for CATRGNMNTEAFF.

The chain employs TRBV27 and TRBJ2-1; 8 nucleotides align to TRBD2. V shed 7 bases and J 5 bases; nucleotides not matched to a gene: 7. This CDR3 region has 14 residues. Germline V gene sequence: CDR1 MNHEY, CDR2 SMNVEV (reference sequence). DNA for the CDR3: TGTGCCAGCAACCCCGCTAGCGGGCACAATGAGCAGTTCTTC. It translates to CASNPASGHNEQFF.

This chain links TRBV4-2 with TRBJ2-1, with 8 bases identical to TRBD2. The V gene's germline CDR1 is LGHNA and CDR2 YNFKEQ. V shed 0 bases, J shed 0 bases, and the junction held 4 bases outside the gene matches. This CDR3 has 17 amino acids. Here the CDR3 reads CASSQEPSGSSYNEQFF. The DNA for the CDR3 is TGTGCCAGCAGCCAAGAGCCCAGCGGGAGCTCCTACAATGAGCAGTTCTTC.

This clone was counted a few times. The chain links TRBV3-1 (or the pseudogene TRBV3-2) to TRBJ2-1, with D perhaps TRBD1 (5 bases). The CDR3 covers 13 residues. V lost 3 bases to trimming and J lost 5 bases, with 8 bases between them. The germline gives CDR1 LGHDT, CDR2 YNNKEL (reference sequence). CDR3 loop: CASSQDTHNEQFF. CDR3 in DNA: TGTGCCAGCAGCCAGGACACTCACAATGAGCAGTTCTTC.

The V and J genes are TRBV6-5 and TRBJ2-7, with D perhaps TRBD2 (6 bases). Germline-derived CDR1 and CDR2 are MNHEY and SVGAGI. This CDR3 contains 15 residues. V lost 0 bases, J lost 5 bases, and 14 bases lay in between. DNA for the CDR3: TGTGCCAGCAGTTACTCCGGGAGACTCAGGGACGAGCAGTACTTC. Encoded protein: CASSYSGRLRDEQYF.

V gene TRBV11-2 combines with J gene TRBJ2-7; D uncertain. Trimming shortened V by 5 bases and J by 11 bases, and 13 bases separated the two germline ends. Looked up from germline, CDR1 is SGHAT and CDR2 is FQNNGV. This CDR3 has 11 residues. CDR3: CASSASIIEYF. The DNA for the CDR3 is TGTGCCAGCAGCGCCTCTATAATTGAGTACTTC. The full variable domain, its missing parts supplied by reference TRBV11-2 and TRBJ2-7, is EAGVAQSPRYKIIEKRQSVAFWCNPISGHATLYWYQQILGQGPKLLIQFQNNGVVDDSQLPKDRFSAERLKGVDSTLKIQPAKLEDSAVYLCASSASIIEYFGPGTRLTVT.